What follows are 18 T cell receptor beta chains derived from one specimen sequenced in a study of T cell responses to AZD1222 COVID-19 vaccine (dated by TCRdb to the early 2020s). In the paper's terms, the time point label means: about 28 days (+/-7) after the second vaccine dose. The library was generated by the immunoSEQ multiplex PCR assay. TCRdb limited this immuneACCESS table to in-frame rearrangements with V and J called. A share of clones is missing; checked studies link under half to unresolved V genes, and the rest is unexplained. For this sample the table gives 100,000 to 120,000 clones, of which approximately 88% were detected only once. The ten largest clones add up to less than 6.5% of the sample. The sample was peripheral blood, taken 28 days after the second AZD1222 dose. These receptors all come from an adult who received the AZD1222 COVID-19 vaccine.

This clone was seen only a few times. V is TRBV2 and J is TRBJ1-2, with D possibly being TRBD1 (6 bases). In germline, CDR1 is SNHLY, CDR2 FYNNEI. The germline V and J ends were trimmed by 8 bases and 2 bases, with 12 bases remaining between them. The CDR3 is 13 residues long. CDR3 loop: CASVGTTNYGYTF. The CDR3 bases are TGTGCCAGCGTCGGGACAACCAACTATGGCTACACCTTC. Combining the CDR3 with reference TRBV2 and TRBJ1-2 gives the whole variable domain EPEVTQTPSHQVTQMGQEVILRCVPISNHLYFYWYRQILGQKVEFLVSFYNNEISEKSEIFDDQFSVERPDGSNFTLKIRSTKLEDSAMYFCASVGTTNYGYTFGSGTRLTVV.

The chain carries TRBV5-1 and TRBJ2-5; D could derive from TRBD1 or TRBD2 (5 bases each). V was cut by 5 bases and J by 0 bases, with 11 bases left in between. This CDR3 region has 14 residues. Germline CDR1 reads SGHRS; CDR2 reads YFSETQ. CDR3 in amino acids: CASRRDGNQETQYF. The CDR3 DNA follows: TGCGCCAGCAGAAGGGACGGAAACCAAGAGACCCAGTACTTC.

The rearrangement links TRBV29-1 to TRBJ2-7, with D unresolved. The CDR3 covers 12 residues. Trimming took 6 bases from V and 6 from J, leaving 15 bases between them. CDR1 is SQVTM and CDR2 is ANQGSEA in the germline V gene. DNA for the CDR3: TGCAGCGTACAAAAAGACCTCTCCGAGCAGTACTTC. This encodes CSVQKDLSEQYF.

J is TRBJ1-5 and V is TRBV4-1; D not resolved. Germline V gene sequence: CDR1 MGHRA, CDR2 YSYEKL. There are 15 residues in the CDR3. V was clipped by 1 base and J by 6 bases, with 13 bases between them. CDR3 coding DNA: TGCGCCAGCAGCCAAGTGCGCGATGTTCGTCAGCCCCAGCATTTT. Translation gives CASSQVRDVRQPQHF.

This clone was recorded a few times. This chain uses TRBV19 with TRBJ1-6; 9 nucleotides agree with TRBD1. Germline V lookup: CDR1 LNHDA, CDR2 SQIVND (reference sequence). V was pared by 5 bases and J by 6 bases, with 8 bases of the junction left unmatched. CDR3 length equals 16 residues. CDR3 amino acids: CASSPGTGTGNSPLHF. CDR3 coding DNA: TGTGCCAGTAGTCCCGGGACAGGGACTGGTAATTCACCCCTCCACTTT.

This clone occurred a few times. V usage is TRBV27 and J usage is TRBJ1-2; 7 positions match TRBD1. V was clipped by 5 bases and J by 1 base; unmatched bases: 10. The V gene's germline CDR1 is MNHEY and CDR2 SMNVEV (reference sequence). The CDR3 extends over 16 amino acids. CDR3 protein: CASSHQRTGDNYGYTF. The CDR3 DNA reads TGTGCCAGCAGTCACCAACGGACAGGAGATAACTATGGCTACACCTTC.

J is TRBJ1-1 and V is TRBV5-8, with D possibly TRBD1 on 5 matching bases. The germline V and J ends were trimmed by 4 bases and 10 bases, with 14 bases remaining between them. The CDR3 spans 12 residues. Germline CDR1 is SGHTS and CDR2 is YDEGEE. The CDR3 DNA is TGTGCCAGCAGCCCAGGGAAGTTAGGAGCTTTCTTT. This gives the protein CASSPGKLGAFF.

The chain joins TRBV7-2 to TRBJ2-7, with TRBD2 matching 7 bases. CDR1 and CDR2 (germline): SGHTA, FQGNSA. J lost 4 bases, V lost 5 bases, and 11 bases had no gene match. The CDR3 consists of 15 residues. CDR3 region: CASSPTSGARYEQYF. The CDR3 DNA sequence: TGTGCCAGCAGCCCGACCAGCGGGGCGCGATACGAGCAGTACTTC.

The rearrangement links TRBV11-1 to TRBJ1-1, with no clear D. The CDR3 contains 13 residues. The V and J ends lost 2 bases and 7 bases respectively, with 11 bases between them. From germline, CDR1 is SGHAT and CDR2 FQDESV (reference sequence). The CDR3 bases are TGTGCCAGCAGCTTAAGATCTGAGGGTGAAGCTTTCTTT. Its protein product is CASSLRSEGEAFF.

The rearrangement uses TRBV10-3 and TRBJ1-2; no clear D gene. Trimming pared 6 bases from V and 6 bases from J, leaving 17 bases between. CDR1 and CDR2 from the germline V gene are ENHRY and SYGVKD. The CDR3 extends over 14 amino acids. The CDR3 region has the DNA TGTGCCATCAGCGACCTAACTAGCACGGATGGCTACACCTTC. Encoded protein: CAISDLTSTDGYTF.

The chain links TRBV25-1 to TRBJ2-5, with a weak D call TRBD1 (7 bases). Per the germline V gene, CDR1 is MGHDK and CDR2 is SYGVNS. The CDR3 is 16 amino acids. The V gene lost 8 bases and the J gene lost 0 bases, with 19 bases spanning the gap. The CDR3 reads CASPKPQGGDQETQYF. CDR3 DNA sequence: TGTGCCAGCCCAAAACCCCAGGGGGGCGACCAAGAGACCCAGTACTTC.

CDR3 loop: CASSYSMETNEKLFF. In DNA, the CDR3 is TGTGCCAGCAGTTACTCGATGGAAACTAATGAAAAACTGTTTTTT. The chain employs TRBV6-2 or TRBV6-3 and TRBJ1-4; D unclear. CDR3 length: 15 amino acids. Deletions cut 0 bases from V and 1 base from J, with 6 bases between. CDR1 MNHEY and CDR2 SVGEGT come from the germline V gene.

This clone was found a few times. V and J are TRBV6-5 and TRBJ2-1; 7 positions agree with TRBD2. Trimming cost V 7 bases and J 2 bases; bases outside gene matches: 2. Germline CDR1 MNHEY, CDR2 SVGAGI. This CDR3 has 13 amino acids. The CDR3 sequence is CASTLATYNEQFF. The DNA for the CDR3 is TGTGCCAGCACACTAGCGACCTACAATGAGCAGTTCTTC.

CDR3 DNA: TGTGCCAGCAGCGACTCGCGGACAGGGGCCGAGACCCAGTACTTC. It encodes CASSDSRTGAETQYF. The chain couples TRBV7-9 to TRBJ2-5; TRBD1 aligns across 9 bases. Germline V gene sequence: CDR1 SEHNR, CDR2 FQNEAQ (reference sequence). CDR3 size: 15 residues. V lost 5 bases to trimming and J lost 5 bases; unmatched junction nucleotides: 9.

The chain has TRBV6-5 and TRBJ1-2; D perhaps matches TRBD1 (5 bases). The CDR3 runs 15 residues. The V end was cut by 6 bases, the J end by 1 base, with 15 bases between. Germline CDR1 is MNHEY and CDR2 is SVGAGI. CDR3 DNA: TGTGCCAGCAGGCCGGGGCCCGGGGTTAACTATGGCTACACCTTC. Its translation is CASRPGPGVNYGYTF.

Here the CDR3 reads CASSLAGTSGEQYF. The DNA of the CDR3 is TGTGCCAGCAGCTTAGCAGGGACTAGCGGCGAGCAGTACTTC. The chain has TRBV7-2 and TRBJ2-7; 11 bases are shared with TRBD2. Germline CDR1 and CDR2: SGHTA and FQGNSA. V dropped 0 bases and J dropped 6; count of bases not matched to a gene: 1. The CDR3 length is 14 residues.

The chain has TRBV5-1 and TRBJ1-1; D not certain. Trimming stripped 1 base from V and 1 base from J, with 5 bases between. This CDR3 spans 13 amino acids. Germline-derived CDR1 and CDR2 are SGHRS and YFSETQ. The CDR3 protein is CASSLSPNTEAFF. CDR3 nucleotides: TGCGCCAGCAGCTTGAGTCCGAACACTGAAGCTTTCTTT.

The genes are TRBV25-1 and TRBJ2-7, with no clear D. Trimming pared 1 base from V and 4 bases from J, leaving 11 bases between. The CDR3 covers 14 residues. CDR1 and CDR2 (germline): MGHDK, SYGVNS. The CDR3 is CASSESATDYEQYF. The CDR3 nucleotides read TGTGCCAGCAGTGAATCCGCGACCGATTACGAGCAGTACTTC.